The next 32 T cell receptor beta chains were all read from a single sample in a study of blood T cell repertoires in COVID-19. Sequencing used immunoSEQ multiplex PCR; TCRdb keeps in-frame clones, though not all of them. The table lists around 180,000 clones, about 91% of them singletons. Sequenced: PBMCs or T cells enriched from blood (not recorded which). These receptors were obtained from a woman aged 40 to 50 with acute COVID-19.

This chain links TRBV3-1 (or the pseudogene TRBV3-2) with TRBJ2-1; D unclear. The V gene's germline CDR1 is LGHDT and CDR2 YNNKEL (reference sequence). The CDR3 spans 14 residues. Trimming left V 4 bases short and J 5 bases short, with 12 bases between. The DNA of the CDR3 is TGTGCCAGCAGCCCAGCGACTTATGACAATGAGCAGTTCTTC. It codes for CASSPATYDNEQFF.

V usage is TRBV30 and J usage is TRBJ2-6; D unresolved. This CDR3 spans 15 amino acids. Trimming removed 1 base from V and 1 base from J, with 8 bases in between. Looked up from germline, CDR1 is GTSNPN and CDR2 is SVGIG (reference sequence). This chain's CDR3 is CAWSDSPSGANVLTF. The CDR3 nucleotides are TGTGCCTGGAGTGACAGCCCATCTGGGGCCAACGTCCTGACTTTC.

This clone was recorded once. This chain joins TRBV12-5 and TRBJ1-5, with 8 bases matching TRBD1. Germline loops: CDR1 LGHNT, CDR2 FRNRAP. After removal of 5 bases from V and 3 bases from J, the junction contained 30 bases not matched to a gene. The CDR3 runs to 23 residues. The DNA for the CDR3 is TGTGCTAGTGGTAATACCGACAGGGGAGGTCTCACACGGAGATCGGGGGTCAATCAGCCCCAGCATTTT. Encoded protein: CASGNTDRGGLTRRSGVNQPQHF.

Comments on this clone: The junction departs from germline at one end; a sequencing error may be responsible. The CDR3 is CASSSVVGTTSHEQYF. In DNA, the CDR3 is TGTGCCAGCAGCTCTGTCGTCGGGACAACCTCCCACGAGCAGTACTTC. J is TRBJ2-7 and V is TRBV5-5; weak D call: TRBD1 (6 bases). Germline CDR1 reads SGHKS; CDR2 reads YYEKEE (reference sequence). This CDR3 spans 16 amino acids.

As DNA, the CDR3 is TGCGCCAGCAGCCAAGTTCAGGGGATAATCTACGAGCAGTACTTC. Amino acid sequence: CASSQVQGIIYEQYF. The chain couples TRBV4-1 to TRBJ2-7; D is possibly TRBD1 (6 bases). V lost 1 base to trimming and J lost 3 bases, with 13 bases between them. CDR1 is MGHRA and CDR2 is YSYEKL in the germline V gene. This CDR3 has 15 residues.

The chain couples TRBV5-4 to TRBJ2-5; 7 bases match TRBD1. There are 14 residues in the CDR3. Germline V gives CDR1 SGHNT, CDR2 YYREEE (reference sequence). V shed 5 bases, J shed 1 base, and the junction held 5 bases outside the gene matches. CDR3 sequence: CASSSGTAQETQYF. Written as DNA, the CDR3 is TGTGCCAGCAGTTCCGGGACAGCCCAAGAGACCCAGTACTTC.

This clone was picked up a small number of times. This chain joins TRBV6-5 and TRBJ1-2; D unresolved. The germline CDR1 and CDR2 sequences are MNHEY and SVGAGI. V lost 6 bases and J lost 4, with 18 bases in between. The CDR3 is 15 amino acids. CDR3 sequence: CASSPPGMAGYGYTF. The DNA for the CDR3 is TGTGCCAGCAGCCCCCCGGGAATGGCGGGCTATGGCTACACCTTC.

V is TRBV11-2 and J is TRBJ1-4; possible D gene TRBD1, 5 bases. The CDR3 contains 12 residues. V lost 0 bases to trimming and J lost 15 bases, with 11 bases between them. Germline V lookup: CDR1 SGHAT, CDR2 FQNNGV. CDR3 in amino acids: CASSLDAKGVFF. CDR3 DNA sequence: TGTGCCAGCAGCTTAGACGCAAAAGGGGTGTTTTTT.

This chain links TRBV6-2 or TRBV6-3 with TRBJ1-5; TRBD1 matches 10 bases. CDR1 and CDR2 from the germline V gene are MNHEY and SVGEGT. The CDR3 extends over 15 amino acids. J gave up 7 bases and V 2 bases, and 5 bases lay outside the gene matches. CDR3 in DNA: TGTGCCAGCAGTTACGGGGGGACAGGGGCCCAGCCCCAGCATTTT. Protein: CASSYGGTGAQPQHF.

The rearrangement joins TRBV14 to TRBJ2-3; D call uncertain. CDR3 length: 12 amino acids. Germline CDR1 reads SGHDN; CDR2 reads FVKESK. Trimming cost V 2 bases and J 5 bases, with 5 bases left between them. The CDR3 DNA follows: TGTGCCAGCAGCCAAAACAGAGATACGCAGTATTTT. Translated: CASSQNRDTQYF. Using reference TRBV14 and TRBJ2-3 for the parts outside the CDR3, the full variable domain is EAGVTQFPSHSVIEKGQTVTLRCDPISGHDNLYWYRRVMGKEIKFLLHFVKESKQDESGMPNNRFLAERTGGTYSTLKVQPAELEDSGVYFCASSQNRDTQYFGPGTRLTVL.

V gene TRBV5-5 combines with J gene TRBJ2-2, with 12 bases that match TRBD2. This CDR3 has 16 amino acids. Germline V gene sequence: CDR1 SGHKS, CDR2 YYEKEE (reference sequence). J was trimmed by 4 bases and V by 6 bases; bases with no gene match: 7. CDR3 coding DNA: TGTGCCAGCAATCCTAGCGGGGGGGCCGGCACCGGGGAGCTGTTTTTT. The encoded protein is CASNPSGGAGTGELFF. Looking up the rest from reference TRBV5-5 and TRBJ2-2 gives the full variable domain: DAGVTQSPTHLIKTRGQQVTLRCSPISGHKSVSWYQQVLGQGPQFIFQYYEKEERGRGNFPDRFSARQFPNYSSELNVNALLLGDSALYLCASNPSGGAGTGELFFGEGSRLTVL.

The chain links TRBV30 to TRBJ2-3; 9 bases map to TRBD1. Germline CDR1 reads GTSNPN; CDR2 reads SVGIG (reference sequence). V was clipped by 0 bases and J by 4 bases; unmatched bases: 8. The CDR3 runs 16 residues. CDR3 residues: CAWSVGDRVLADTQYF. CDR3 bases: TGTGCCTGGAGTGTAGGGGACAGGGTTTTAGCAGATACGCAGTATTTT.

This clone has a handful of counts. The J gene is TRBJ1-5, the V gene TRBV10-3, with 8 nucleotides matching TRBD1. This CDR3 region has 15 residues. Trimming cost V 4 bases and J 6 bases; bases outside gene matches: 8. From germline, CDR1 is ENHRY and CDR2 SYGVKD. Here the CDR3 reads CAISGGQGASQPQHF. The CDR3 bases are TGTGCCATCAGTGGGGGCCAGGGGGCAAGTCAGCCCCAGCATTTT.

The chain joins TRBV5-1 to TRBJ1-1; D perhaps matches TRBD1 (5 bases). The germline gives CDR1 SGHRS, CDR2 YFSETQ. The V end lost 4 bases, the J end lost 0 bases, and 13 bases lay between the germline ends. The CDR3 covers 15 residues. CDR3 in DNA: TGCGCCAGCAGCACTACCGACAGCATGAACACTGAAGCTTTCTTT. Protein: CASSTTDSMNTEAFF.

With respect to this clone: At the DNA level, this CDR3 is encoded by other sequences in the same sample as well. This chain links TRBV20-1 with TRBJ2-1, with 9 positions matching TRBD2. V lost 3 bases and J lost 3; bases outside the gene matches: 3. Per the germline V gene, CDR1 is DFQATT and CDR2 is SNEGSKA (reference sequence). This CDR3 is built from 14 residues. The CDR3 here is CSASERGDYNEQFF. CDR3 DNA: TGCAGTGCTAGTGAGCGGGGGGACTACAATGAGCAGTTCTTC.

In this sample, this clone turned up once. V usage is TRBV5-1 and J usage is TRBJ2-3, with 8 nucleotides matching TRBD2. J gave up 2 bases and V 3 bases, and 5 bases lay outside the gene matches. The CDR3 contains 15 residues. CDR1 and CDR2 (germline): SGHRS, YFSETQ. This CDR3 is CASSSGGGSTDTQYF. Here the CDR3 DNA reads TGCGCCAGCAGCTCCGGGGGGGGGTCCACAGATACGCAGTATTTT.

V is TRBV5-5 and J is TRBJ2-7, with TRBD2 matching 7 bases. Per the germline V gene, CDR1 is SGHKS and CDR2 is YYEKEE (reference sequence). The CDR3 has 14 residues. J lost 3 bases, V lost 0 bases, and 3 bases had no gene match. In nucleotides, the CDR3 is TGTGCCAGCAGCTTGGAGCGGGGCAGCTACGAGCAGTACTTC. Amino acids: CASSLERGSYEQYF.

CDR3 in amino acids: CAINSRLGQVTDTQYF. CDR3 coding DNA: TGTGCCATCAATTCCCGTCTCGGACAGGTGACAGATACGCAGTATTTT. The chain joins TRBV10-3 to TRBJ2-3; 7 nucleotides agree with TRBD1. This CDR3 is built from 16 residues. Germline lookup yields CDR1 ENHRY and CDR2 SYGVKD. Trimming took 7 bases from V and 3 from J; bases not matched to a gene: 13.

The V and J genes are TRBV6-2 or TRBV6-3 and TRBJ2-1; TRBD2 matches at 11 bases. Germline V gives CDR1 MNHEY, CDR2 SVGEGT. V was pared by 6 bases and J by 3 bases, with 7 bases of the junction left unmatched. The CDR3 loop spans 16 amino acids. CDR3 amino acids: CASSNSGLAVYNEQFF. CDR3 nucleotide sequence: TGTGCCAGCAGCAACTCGGGACTAGCGGTCTACAATGAGCAGTTCTTC.

This chain connects TRBV15 to TRBJ2-2; TRBD2 aligns across 7 bases. Germline CDR1 is LNHNV and CDR2 is YYDKDF (reference sequence). Losses at the gene ends were 0 bases for V and 1 base for J; bases not matched to a gene: 2. The CDR3 sequence is 16 residues long. In DNA, the CDR3 is TGTGCCACCAGCAGAGAAGCGGGGCTGAACACCGGGGAGCTGTTTTTT. Residues: CATSREAGLNTGELFF.

This clone has a count of ten or more. This sequence joins TRBV19 and TRBJ2-2, with 7 bases fitting TRBD1. The CDR3 consists of 14 residues. Per the germline V gene, CDR1 is LNHDA and CDR2 is SQIVND (reference sequence). The junction had 7 bases not matched to a gene; V was cut back by 7 bases and J by 5 bases. For the CDR3, the DNA is TGTGCCAGTACTTTAGGGGGCTGGACCGGGGAGCTGTTTTTT. This encodes CASTLGGWTGELFF. The variable domain in full, with the rest retrieved from reference TRBV19 and TRBJ2-2, is DGGITQSPKYLFRKEGQNVTLSCEQNLNHDAMYWYRQDPGQGLRLIYYSQIVNDFQKGDIAEGYSVSREKKESFPLTVTSAQKNPTAFYLCASTLGGWTGELFFGEGSRLTVL.

The J gene is TRBJ2-7, the V gene TRBV9; D might be TRBD1 (5 bases). From germline, CDR1 is SGDLS and CDR2 YYNGEE. V lost 0 bases and J lost 6, with 13 bases in between. The CDR3 totals 14 residues. The CDR3 coding sequence is TGTGCCAGCAGCGTAGGGCAATGGGGCGGCGAGCAGTACTTC. This sequence encodes CASSVGQWGGEQYF.

The gene calls are TRBV13 and TRBJ2-7, with D perhaps TRBD2 (5 bases). This CDR3 has 16 amino acids. Trimming took 4 bases from V and 0 from J, leaving 16 bases between them. Looked up from germline, CDR1 is PRHDT and CDR2 is FYEKMQ (reference sequence). The CDR3 reads CASSYGGWESSYEQYF. The CDR3 coding sequence is TGTGCCAGCAGCTACGGCGGGTGGGAGAGCTCCTACGAGCAGTACTTC.

The chain carries TRBV2 and TRBJ1-5; D may be TRBD1 (6 bases). The CDR3 spans 14 residues. CDR1 and CDR2 from the germline V gene are SNHLY and FYNNEI. The V end lost 8 bases, the J end lost 6 bases, and 17 bases lay between the germline ends. The CDR3 spells CASCLQGRGQPQHF. CDR3 nucleotides: TGTGCCAGCTGCTTGCAGGGGAGGGGTCAGCCCCAGCATTTT. Full variable domain (outside the CDR3, taken from reference TRBV2 and TRBJ1-5): EPEVTQTPSHQVTQMGQEVILRCVPISNHLYFYWYRQILGQKVEFLVSFYNNEISEKSEIFDDQFSVERPDGSNFTLKIRSTKLEDSAMYFCASCLQGRGQPQHFGDGTRLSIL.

The V and J genes are TRBV27 and TRBJ1-2; possibly TRBD1 for D (5 bases). The CDR3 contains 11 residues. Trimming shortened V by 8 bases and J by 5 bases, and 9 bases separated the two germline ends. Germline V gene lookup returns CDR1 MNHEY and CDR2 SMNVEV (reference sequence). The CDR3 nucleotides are TGTGCCAGCCGGGGGGGATATGGCTACACCTTC. As protein: CASRGGYGYTF.

The V call is TRBV18, the J call TRBJ2-5; D gene uncertain. CDR3 size: 14 residues. Germline V gene lookup returns CDR1 KGHSH and CDR2 LQKENI. The V and J ends lost 2 bases and 5 bases respectively, with 12 bases between them. The CDR3 nucleotides are TGTGCCAGCTCACCAGCACAGTCACTGGAGACCCAGTACTTC. It yields the protein CASSPAQSLETQYF.

The V call is TRBV7-8, the J call TRBJ2-5; D ambiguous. Trimming removed 3 bases from V and 2 bases from J, with 13 bases in between. Germline lookup yields CDR1 SGHVS and CDR2 FQNEAQ. The CDR3 extends over 15 amino acids. Written as DNA, the CDR3 is TGTGCCAGCAGCTTCGGGTGGAGCTATCAAGAGACCCAGTACTTC. As protein: CASSFGWSYQETQYF.

The chain has TRBV29-1 and TRBJ1-1; 9 bases map to TRBD1. The germline V gene has CDR1 SQVTM and CDR2 ANQGSEA. With V trimmed by 5 bases and J by 11 bases, 3 bases remained unmatched. The CDR3 contains 10 residues. CDR3 sequence reads: CSVTGGKAFF. For the CDR3, the DNA is TGCAGCGTTACAGGGGGCAAGGCTTTCTTT.

The V and J genes are TRBV28 and TRBJ2-7; D is perhaps TRBD2 (6 bases). Germline V CDR1 and CDR2: MDHEN, SYDVKM. The CDR3 is made up of 14 amino acids. Trimming took 3 bases from V and 0 from J, leaving 9 bases between them. The DNA for the CDR3 is TGTGCCAGCAGTTTCGGGGGAAGCTCCTACGAGCAGTACTTC. Its translation: CASSFGGSSYEQYF.

The J gene is TRBJ1-5, the V gene TRBV12-5; 7 nucleotides align to TRBD1. Looked up from germline, CDR1 is LGHNT and CDR2 is FRNRAP. The junction had 8 bases not matched to a gene; V was cut back by 3 bases and J by 3 bases. This CDR3 contains 16 residues. CDR3 sequence reads: CASGFSGGRANQPQHF. The CDR3 bases are TGTGCTAGTGGTTTCTCAGGGGGACGGGCCAATCAGCCCCAGCATTTT.

This chain connects TRBV5-4 to TRBJ2-7; 10 bases are shared with TRBD1. The CDR3 length is 15 residues. V was clipped by 4 bases and J by 2 bases; unmatched bases: 6. The V gene's germline CDR1 is SGHNT and CDR2 YYREEE (reference sequence). CDR3: CASSHPGQGTYEQYF. The CDR3 region has the DNA TGTGCCAGCAGCCACCCGGGACAGGGGACCTACGAGCAGTACTTC.

The chain couples TRBV7-9 to TRBJ1-4; TRBD1 matches 9 bases. Germline CDR1 SEHNR, CDR2 FQNEAQ (reference sequence). CDR3 length: 18 amino acids. The junction had 10 bases not matched to a gene; V was cut back by 5 bases and J by 0 bases. CDR3 coding DNA: TGTGCCAGCAGCAAAGGACAGGGGAATAGTGCAACTAATGAAAAACTGTTTTTT. This encodes CASSKGQGNSATNEKLFF.